The 20 T cell receptor beta chains presented below share a single source sample, sequenced in a study of blood T cell repertoires in COVID-19. Using immunoSEQ multiplex PCR, the repertoire was profiled, and TCRdb retains in-frame clones only, with some absent. The sample includes around 250,000 clones, 80% to 90% of them seen just once. Specimen: peripheral blood. Receptors originate from a woman in her seventies with COVID-19, enrolled during active disease.

The chain is built from TRBV6-5 and TRBJ2-5, with TRBD2 matching over 7 bases. J was trimmed by 5 bases and V by 7 bases; bases with no gene match: 7. Per germline, CDR1 MNHEY and CDR2 SVGAGI. This CDR3 spans 13 amino acids. The chain's CDR3 is CASNAGGWETQYF. DNA for the CDR3: TGTGCCAGCAACGCCGGGGGGTGGGAGACCCAGTACTTC.

V gene TRBV12-3 or TRBV12-4 combines with J gene TRBJ1-2; D is undetermined. Trimming took 0 bases from V and 4 from J, leaving 6 bases between them. CDR3 size: 13 residues. CDR3 residues: CASSLARGYGYTF. DNA for the CDR3: TGTGCCAGCAGTTTAGCGCGGGGCTATGGCTACACCTTC.

This chain uses TRBV18 with TRBJ2-4; 10 bases are a match to TRBD1. The V gene end was trimmed by 4 bases and the J gene end by 7 bases; junction bases not matched to a gene: 7. Germline CDR1 KGHSH, CDR2 LQKENI. The CDR3 runs 15 residues. The CDR3 loop reads CASSQAGTGENIQYF. In DNA, the CDR3 is TGTGCCAGCTCACAAGCCGGGACAGGGGAGAACATTCAGTACTTC.

The rearrangement links TRBV21-1 to TRBJ2-4; the table gives TRBD1 as D, unverified against the DNA. TRBV21-1 is termed a pseudogene. This CDR3 comprises 18 residues. Here the CDR3 DNA reads TGTGCCAGCAGCAAAGGGGCGAAACTGACAGACGATAAAAACATTCAGTACTTC. Translating it yields CASSKGAKLTDDKNIQYF.

The chain carries TRBV24-1 and TRBJ2-2, with D perhaps matching TRBD2 (7 bases). Trimming cost V 3 bases and J 0 bases, with 10 bases left between them. The germline CDR1 and CDR2 sequences are KGHDR and SFDVKD. The CDR3 loop spans 16 amino acids. The CDR3 spells CATSDGGASNTGELFF. CDR3 nucleotide sequence: TGTGCCACCAGTGATGGGGGGGCGTCGAACACCGGGGAGCTGTTTTTT.

The chain combines TRBV5-1 with TRBJ1-6, with 7 positions matching TRBD1. With V trimmed by 0 bases and J by 9 bases, 6 bases remained unmatched. Germline V lookup: CDR1 SGHRS, CDR2 YFSETQ. CDR3 length: 15 residues. CDR3 coding DNA: TGCGCCAGCAGCTTGGAGGGGGCAGTTGGTTCACCCCTCCACTTT. Its translation: CASSLEGAVGSPLHF.

In this sample, this clone turned up once. This chain connects TRBV19 to TRBJ1-5; 7 bases are a match to TRBD1. V shed 3 bases, J shed 11 bases, and the junction held 10 bases outside the gene matches. The CDR3 length is 14 residues. CDR1 is LNHDA, CDR2 SQIVND, per germline (reference sequence). The CDR3: CASSIKSRGQSQHF. The CDR3 DNA reads TGTGCCAGTAGTATCAAATCTCGGGGACAGTCCCAGCATTTT.

The V and J genes are TRBV7-3 and TRBJ2-1; 8 bases are shared with TRBD2. This CDR3 contains 13 residues. The ends lost 4 bases at V and 8 bases at J; junction bases unmatched: 4. Germline CDR1 reads SGHTA; CDR2 reads FQGTGA. CDR3 amino acids: CASSYQAGDEQFF. The CDR3 nucleotides read TGTGCCAGCAGCTACCAAGCGGGAGATGAGCAGTTCTTC.

The J gene is TRBJ1-1, the V gene TRBV11-3, with 7 positions matching TRBD1. Germline loops: CDR1 SGHNT, CDR2 YENEEA. The CDR3 consists of 14 residues. The V segment lost 3 bases and the J segment 7 bases; nucleotides outside the gene matches: 8. The CDR3 sequence: CASSLQGGADEAFF. The CDR3 nucleotides read TGTGCCAGCAGCTTGCAGGGGGGTGCCGATGAAGCTTTCTTT.

V and J are TRBV27 and TRBJ2-3; 9 positions agree with TRBD2. The CDR3 covers 15 residues. J gave up 2 bases and V 6 bases, and 6 bases lay outside the gene matches. Looked up from germline, CDR1 is MNHEY and CDR2 is SMNVEV (reference sequence). CDR3 bases: TGTGCCAGCAGAACAATAGCGGGGGTCACAGATACGCAGTATTTT. Amino acids: CASRTIAGVTDTQYF.

The V call is TRBV6-5, the J call TRBJ1-1; D uncertain. Deletions cut 8 bases from V and 0 bases from J, with 16 bases between. The CDR3 loop spans 15 amino acids. The V gene's germline CDR1 is MNHEY and CDR2 SVGAGI. The DNA for the CDR3 is TGTGCCAGCGGTTCCTCTCGGGAAATGAACACTGAAGCTTTCTTT. Its protein is CASGSSREMNTEAFF.

V usage is TRBV30 and J usage is TRBJ1-5; D remains unclear. The germline gives CDR1 GTSNPN, CDR2 SVGIG (reference sequence). CDR3 length: 13 residues. Trimming pared 1 base from V and 0 bases from J, leaving 4 bases between. The CDR3 DNA reads TGTGCCTGGAGTGGTAATAGCAATCAGCCCCAGCATTTT. This translates into CAWSGNSNQPQHF.

The V and J genes are TRBV9 and TRBJ2-3, with 7 nucleotides matching TRBD1. The CDR3 extends over 15 amino acids. V shed 3 bases, J shed 6 bases, and the junction held 10 bases outside the gene matches. Germline assignment: CDR1 SGDLS and CDR2 YYNGEE. CDR3 protein: CASSEQGFFVDTQYF. As DNA, the CDR3 is TGTGCCAGCAGCGAACAGGGGTTTTTCGTGGATACGCAGTATTTT.

This clone was seen only a few times. The chain combines TRBV2 with TRBJ2-7, with TRBD1 identical over 7 bases. V gave up 6 bases and J gave up 7 bases; unmatched junction bases: 9. This CDR3 has 13 residues. The germline gives CDR1 SNHLY, CDR2 FYNNEI. CDR3 DNA sequence: TGTGCCAGCAGAGAGGGACAGCCCCTGGAGCAGTACTTC. Protein: CASREGQPLEQYF. Combining the CDR3 with reference TRBV2 and TRBJ2-7 gives the whole variable domain EPEVTQTPSHQVTQMGQEVILRCVPISNHLYFYWYRQILGQKVEFLVSFYNNEISEKSEIFDDQFSVERPDGSNFTLKIRSTKLEDSAMYFCASREGQPLEQYFGPGTRLTVT.

The J gene is TRBJ2-1, the V gene TRBV5-1, with 11 bases aligning to TRBD1. Germline values: CDR1 SGHRS, CDR2 YFSETQ. The J segment lost 8 bases and the V segment lost 4 bases, leaving 5 bases of the junction unmatched. The CDR3 is 14 residues long. The CDR3 sequence is CASSLRTGGDEQFF. DNA of the CDR3: TGCGCCAGCAGCCTAAGGACAGGGGGCGATGAGCAGTTCTTC.

The chain recombines TRBV6-4 with TRBJ2-1; 12 bases line up with TRBD2. Germline values: CDR1 MRHNA, CDR2 SNTAGT. The CDR3 spans 18 residues. V was pared by 2 bases and J by 0 bases, with 5 bases of the junction left unmatched. CDR3 loop: CASSDRTSGTSSYNEQFF. CDR3 DNA: TGTGCCAGCAGTGACCGGACTAGCGGGACTAGCTCCTACAATGAGCAGTTCTTC.

This chain links TRBV27 with TRBJ2-1; 13 bases agree with TRBD2. The CDR3 totals 14 residues. CDR1 and CDR2 (germline): MNHEY, SMNVEV (reference sequence). The J segment lost 8 bases and the V segment lost 6 bases, leaving 4 bases of the junction unmatched. CDR3 amino acids: CASRGLAGFYEQFF. As DNA, the CDR3 is TGTGCCAGCAGGGGACTAGCGGGATTCTATGAGCAGTTCTTC.

Only one count was recorded for this clone. This rearrangement joins TRBV19 to TRBJ1-2; TRBD1 aligns across 7 bases. V shed 7 bases, J shed 4 bases, and the junction held 12 bases outside the gene matches. Looked up from germline, CDR1 is LNHDA and CDR2 is SQIVND (reference sequence). This CDR3 spans 15 amino acids. CDR3 region: CASNDITGQSYGYTF. As DNA, the CDR3 is TGTGCCAGTAATGACATCACGGGACAGAGCTATGGCTACACCTTC.

V and J are TRBV10-3 and TRBJ2-5; 7 positions match TRBD2. The CDR3 length is 16 residues. J lost 1 base, V lost 2 bases, and 7 bases had no gene match. Germline values: CDR1 ENHRY, CDR2 SYGVKD. In DNA form, the CDR3 reads TGTGCCATCAGTGAGCGTCCAGCGGGGTCCCAAGAGACCCAGTACTTC. Encoded protein: CAISERPAGSQETQYF.

The CDR3 coding sequence is TGTGCCAGCAGGGGGACAGCGAACACCGGGGAGCTGTTTTTT. It yields the protein CASRGTANTGELFF. This chain connects TRBV6-5 to TRBJ2-2; TRBD1 agrees at 7 bases. The CDR3 extends over 14 amino acids. V lost 6 bases to trimming and J lost 0 bases; unmatched junction nucleotides: 1. CDR1 is MNHEY and CDR2 is SVGAGI in the germline V gene.